This T cell receptor beta chain was captured in a study of STAT5B mutations in CD4+ large granular lymphocyte leukemia. Study-wide results and caveats: Top patient clones used TRBV06 genes more often: 8/27 versus 2/35 in controls. Without putative leukemic clones, patient CD4-sorted repertoires remained more clonal than healthy CD4+ repertoires.

Concerning this clone: The antigen remains undetermined.

This CDR3 has 17 residues. From germline, CDR1 is SGHRS and CDR2 YFSETQ. V was trimmed by 7 bases and J by 0 bases, leaving 17 bases between them. This was a survey-level run. Profiling relied on immunoSEQ multiplex PCR, and the TCRdb table lists in-frame clones only, not all of them. The sample lists some 40,000 clones; 65% to 90% were seen once. Controls came from buffy coats of healthy blood donors. Material: CD4+ T cells from blood buffy coats. The clonotype was recovered from a human donor in good health. The genes are TRBV5-1 and TRBJ2-6; no reliable D call. CDR3 DNA: TGCGCCAGCTCTTACTCTTTACCGGGCTCTGGGGCCAACGTCCTGACTTTC. Translated, it gives CASSYSLPGSGANVLTF.